The 23 T cell receptor beta chains below all came from one sample that was sequenced in a study of blood T cells in healthy people across ages. Together with a sample-barcoded 5' primer, a J-beta primer mix was included in a second PCR lasting about 7 to 12 cycles. TCRdb called the 5' RACE reads again in MiXCR, with one record for every CDR3 protein. Found here are hundreds of thousands of distinct CDR3 sequences, around 34% of them singletons; the top ten hold approximately 13%. The sample was blood. The receptors were gathered from a young man in good health.

At least ten counts were recorded for this clonotype. This rearrangement joins TRBV18 to TRBJ2-3; D is ambiguous. CDR1 is KGHSH and CDR2 is LQKENI in the germline V gene. This CDR3 spans 11 amino acids. V dropped 2 bases and J dropped 6 bases, with 3 bases sitting between them. As DNA, the CDR3 is TGTGCCAGCTCACCAAAGGATACGCAGTATTTT. Amino acid sequence: CASSPKDTQYF.

The rearrangement uses TRBV10-3 and TRBJ1-5; no clear D gene. Germline V gene data show CDR1 as ENHRY and CDR2 as SYGVKD. V lost 4 bases and J lost 1, with 5 bases in between. CDR3 size: 13 residues. CDR3 nucleotides: TGTGCCATCAGTGTGGAGAGCAATCAGCCCCAGCATTTT. Its translation is CAISVESNQPQHF.

This clonotype was observed a few times. V and J are TRBV5-1 and TRBJ2-1; TRBD1 might be the D (5 bases). Germline lookup yields CDR1 SGHRS and CDR2 YFSETQ. Trimming shortened V by 0 bases and J by 2 bases, and 9 bases separated the two germline ends. CDR3 length equals 15 residues. CDR3 region: CASSLVPGPYNEQFF. The DNA of the CDR3 is TGCGCCAGCAGCTTGGTGCCAGGGCCCTACAATGAGCAGTTCTTC.

In its sample, this clonotype was seen many times. Here the CDR3 reads CASQAQLGDTQYF. The DNA for the CDR3 is TGTGCCAGCCAGGCCCAGTTAGGGGATACGCAGTATTTT. V usage is TRBV9 and J usage is TRBJ2-3; D gene uncertain. The CDR3 contains 13 residues. Trimming cost V 7 bases and J 6 bases, with 15 bases left between them. Germline V lookup: CDR1 SGDLS, CDR2 YYNGEE.

The sample holds a few counts of this clonotype. The chain is built from TRBV12-5 and TRBJ2-7; TRBD2 aligns across 9 bases. The length of the CDR3 is 15 residues. In germline, CDR1 is LGHNT, CDR2 FRNRAP. Trimming cost V 0 bases and J 7 bases; bases outside gene matches: 7. The CDR3 nucleotides are TGTGCTAGTGGTTTGGTGCGGGGGGGGTACAATGAGCAGTACTTC. Translating gives CASGLVRGGYNEQYF.

The chain carries TRBV9 and TRBJ2-2, with a tentative D call TRBD2 (6 bases). This CDR3 has 14 residues. The germline V gene has CDR1 SGDLS and CDR2 YYNGEE. V shed 4 bases and J shed 6 bases, with 13 bases lying between them. CDR3 residues: CASSLWGESGELFF. The CDR3 nucleotides read TGTGCCAGCAGCTTATGGGGGGAGTCCGGGGAGCTGTTTTTT.

This rearrangement joins TRBV28 to TRBJ2-7, with 7 bases matching TRBD1. CDR1 is MDHEN, CDR2 SYDVKM, per germline. J was trimmed by 2 bases and V by 7 bases; bases with no gene match: 2. CDR3 length: 12 residues. The CDR3 coding sequence is TGTGCCAGCAACACAGGGGCCTACGAGCAGTACTTC. Translation: CASNTGAYEQYF.

This clonotype occurred many times. The rearrangement uses TRBV5-5 and TRBJ1-1, with D possibly being TRBD1 (6 bases). The CDR3 has 15 amino acids. V lost 0 bases to trimming and J lost 0 bases, with 9 bases between them. The germline gives CDR1 SGHKS, CDR2 YYEKEE (reference sequence). The CDR3 DNA is TGTGCCAGCAGCTTGGTCGGGGGCATGAACACTGAAGCTTTCTTT. Residues: CASSLVGGMNTEAFF.

Only a few counts were recorded for this clonotype. This chain connects TRBV12-3 or TRBV12-4 to TRBJ1-1, with 7 bases fitting TRBD1. The CDR3 length is 15 residues. Trimming took 4 bases from V and 3 from J; bases not matched to a gene: 8. The CDR3 DNA follows: TGTGCCAGCAGTTCAGGGGGGGGTCGGGACACTGAAGCTTTCTTT. This sequence encodes CASSSGGGRDTEAFF.

V and J are TRBV6-5 and TRBJ1-2; 11 bases match TRBD1. This CDR3 contains 15 residues. Germline V gene sequence: CDR1 MNHEY, CDR2 SVGAGI. V trimming: 4 bases; J trimming: 4 bases; junction bases outside the gene matches: 5. The CDR3 spells CASSSGQGAGYGYTF. The CDR3 nucleotides read TGTGCCAGCAGTTCCGGACAGGGGGCTGGCTATGGCTACACCTTC.

J is TRBJ2-1 and V is TRBV5-1, with 7 bases that match TRBD1. After removal of 1 base from V and 3 bases from J, the junction contained 10 bases not matched to a gene. The CDR3 runs to 17 residues. Germline V gene lookup returns CDR1 SGHRS and CDR2 YFSETQ. The CDR3 sequence is CASSLTSGQYYYNEQFF. For the CDR3, the DNA is TGCGCCAGCAGCTTGACCTCGGGACAGTATTACTACAATGAGCAGTTCTTC.

J is TRBJ2-2 and V is TRBV27; TRBD2 matches at 8 bases. Germline CDR1 and CDR2: MNHEY and SMNVEV (reference sequence). This CDR3 comprises 16 residues. With V trimmed by 1 base and J by 5 bases, 6 bases remained unmatched. The CDR3 region has the DNA TGTGCCAGCAGTTTATGGGGGACTAGTGGTACCGGGGAGCTGTTTTTT. It is translated as CASSLWGTSGTGELFF.

The gene calls are TRBV28 and TRBJ2-1; D is unclear. Germline values: CDR1 MDHEN, CDR2 SYDVKM. The CDR3 spans 16 residues. V lost 2 bases and J lost 0, with 11 bases in between. The CDR3 loop is CASSLRTESSYNEQFF. The CDR3 DNA reads TGTGCCAGCAGTTTAAGGACGGAAAGCTCCTACAATGAGCAGTTCTTC.

This clonotype was detected a few times. The V and J genes are TRBV5-1 and TRBJ1-5, with 7 bases fitting TRBD1. V was pared by 4 bases and J by 6 bases, with 7 bases of the junction left unmatched. CDR1 and CDR2 from the germline V gene are SGHRS and YFSETQ. CDR3 length equals 14 residues. As DNA, the CDR3 is TGCGCCAGCAGCCCCGGGACAGAAATTCAGCCCCAGCATTTT. Encoded protein: CASSPGTEIQPQHF.

This chain uses TRBV28 with TRBJ1-1, with a tentative D call TRBD1 (6 bases). The CDR3 runs to 13 residues. From germline, CDR1 is MDHEN and CDR2 SYDVKM. The V end lost 7 bases, the J end lost 4 bases, and 13 bases lay between the germline ends. The CDR3 reads CASKATGLTEAFF. The CDR3 coding sequence is TGTGCCAGCAAGGCAACAGGGCTCACTGAAGCTTTCTTT.

V gene TRBV3-1 combines with J gene TRBJ2-2; D ambiguous. The CDR3 length is 17 residues. Germline lookup yields CDR1 LGHDT and CDR2 YNNKEL (reference sequence). The V and J ends lost 5 bases and 8 bases respectively, with 24 bases between them. CDR3 DNA sequence: TGTGCCAGCAGCATCCGCGCAAGCCCGTGGTCCGGGGGGGAGCTGTTTTTT. Its translation: CASSIRASPWSGGELFF.

This clonotype was recorded a few times. The chain recombines TRBV5-1 with TRBJ2-7; D not certain. The CDR3 consists of 13 residues. V was pared by 4 bases and J by 4 bases, with 12 bases between. Germline-derived CDR1 and CDR2 are SGHRS and YFSETQ. DNA for the CDR3: TGCGCCAGCAGCCAGGACGGAAAGTACGAGCAGTACTTC. Translation: CASSQDGKYEQYF.

V is TRBV2 and J is TRBJ2-4, with D possibly matching TRBD1 (6 bases). The J call may be wrong; the DNA end is better matched by TRBJ2-7. The germline V gene encodes CDR1 SNHLY and CDR2 FYNNEI. The CDR3 sequence is 14 residues long. The CDR3 loop is CASSDGQSPYEQYF. CDR3 in DNA: TGTGCCAGCAGTGATGGACAGAGTCCCTACGAGCAGTACTTC.

This clonotype was picked up a small number of times. V gene TRBV10-3 combines with J gene TRBJ2-5; D may be TRBD1 (6 bases). V lost 0 bases to trimming and J lost 5 bases, with 16 bases between them. CDR3 length: 16 amino acids. Germline lookup yields CDR1 ENHRY and CDR2 SYGVKD. The CDR3 DNA sequence: TGTGCCATCAGTGAGTCGAGAGCAGGGGCCGGGGAGACCCAGTACTTC. It is translated as CAISESRAGAGETQYF.

This rearrangement joins TRBV28 to TRBJ1-2; the D gene is possibly TRBD1 (6 bases). Germline V gives CDR1 MDHEN, CDR2 SYDVKM. Trimming stripped 6 bases from V and 3 bases from J, with 23 bases between. CDR3 length: 17 amino acids. CDR3 sequence (DNA): TGTGCCAGCAGCACGCCGGCGGGGGCGTCAGAACACTATGGCTACACCTTC. It is translated as CASSTPAGASEHYGYTF.

This clonotype came up a few times. The chain employs TRBV9 and TRBJ2-4; D not certain. This CDR3 is 12 amino acids long. Trimming stripped 3 bases from V and 10 bases from J, with 11 bases between. Looked up from germline, CDR1 is SGDLS and CDR2 is YYNGEE. CDR3 DNA sequence: TGTGCCAGCAGCGGACCACTCGAAATTCAGTACTTC. It codes for CASSGPLEIQYF.

This clonotype was seen a handful of times. This sequence joins TRBV12-3 or TRBV12-4 and TRBJ1-2; weak D call: TRBD1 (5 bases). V was pared by 8 bases and J by 4 bases, with 20 bases between. The CDR3 loop spans 15 amino acids. The CDR3 coding sequence is TGTGCCAGCCGGCCGGATTTTGGGACCCCCTATGGCTACACCTTC. Translating gives CASRPDFGTPYGYTF.

A single count supports this clonotype. The germline gene is not matched at one end of the junction; a read error may be the cause. V usage is TRBV7-2 and J usage is TRBJ2-3; D is uncertain. The germline CDR1 and CDR2 sequences are SGHTA and FQGNSA. This CDR3 comprises 12 residues. In DNA, the CDR3 is TGTGCCAGCAGCTTTAGCACAGATATGCAGTATTTT. Its protein is CASSFSTDMQYF.